This TCR beta chain was sequenced during a study of shared clonotypes between healthy human individuals (dated by TCRdb to the early 2020s). Regarding the study in general: The cohort included a few men and a couple of women between 18 and 49 years of age. Per donor, three plates each were used for CD4 naive and CD4 memory, two for CD8 naive, and one for CD8 memory. Blood TCR repertoires of five healthy adults were deeply sequenced to estimate repertoire size and the extent of clonotype sharing between individuals. To increase sequencing depth and limit assay-specific biases, different laboratories used diverse techniques to prepare libraries and sequence TCR repertoires. Between about 0.9 and 9 billion PBMCs per donor were obtained by leukapheresis.

On this clone: Its antigen is not yet known. It has no much larger one-base neighbor in the sample; base qualities were not kept.

Using the deep immunoSEQ assay, multiplex PCR amplified TCR CDR3 regions from genomic DNA. Extracted genomic DNA from each cell subset was distributed evenly across all wells of several immunoSEQ 96-well plates, and each plate was treated as a replicate. For sorted subsets, each replicate PCR was loaded with roughly 190 ng genomic DNA, equivalent to 30,000 or so T cell genomes. Purified libraries were quantified with a Qubit 3.0 fluorometer, sized on a Bioanalyzer 2100, and re-quantified with the KAPA Library Quantification kit. Each immunoSEQ 96-well plate was sequenced on its own single-read 150-cycle Illumina NextSeq 550 flow cell. The original pipeline was this. The immunoSEQ output contained only junctional sequences without quality scores, so filtering could not match that applied to full-length reads. To assign V/J genes and CDR3, sequences were annotated using PyIR, a Python wrapper for IgBLAST v1.9, with IMGT germline references. Reads were filtered out if the reads had weak V/J assignments (E-value above 1e-6), no CDR3, stop codons, out-of-frame junctions, or ambiguous translated residues. A V3J clonotype was defined by an identical inferred V gene, J gene, and CDR3 amino acid sequence. The percentage overlap between two repertoires was calculated by dividing the number of shared unique clonotypes by the size of the smaller repertoire. RTK rarefaction, the Chao1 estimator, and Recon v2.1 estimates of unobserved clonotypes were used to assess repertoire richness. Generation probabilities for all TCRbeta clonotypes obtained by the gDNA method from a handful of donors were computed using OLGA. TCRdb carries this immuneACCESS record with in-frame sequences only. Its versions omit some clonotypes, under half of them owing to an unresolved V gene in the studies checked, with the rest unexplained. D and trimming come from the DNA, and the V and J calls and clone size come from that table. The sample includes about 640,000 clones, with around 72% observed a single time. The ten largest clones represent 1.8% of the sample.

Healthy HIV-negative adults with no recently reported acute infections or vaccinations were included as donors. Every donor was a Caucasian adult residing in Nashville, Tennessee, USA. CD4+ T cells were enriched by magnetic negative selection; naive cells were then positively selected on CD45RA, and the negative fraction formed the memory subset. Blood was collected by leukapheresis, and PBMCs were isolated by Ficoll-Histopaque density gradient centrifugation and then cryopreserved in liquid nitrogen vapor phase. Analytical flow cytometry was used to check the purity and quantity of each magnetically sorted T cell population. From each sorted fraction, genomic DNA was isolated and quantified by UV absorbance on a Nanodrop 2000c. Overall study results and their limits: Larger estimated clonotype richness was generally found for naive subsets than for memory subsets. Sampling was limited to blood, and TCR repertoires in tissue likely differ from TCR repertoires in blood. Because the study included only a small number of donors, the genetic and exposure-history diversity represented was limited. When a handful of donors were compared, the shared fraction of clonotypes was approximately 5% for naive CD4, 3.5% for naive CD8, 2.3% for memory CD4, and around 0.37% for memory CD8. Based on pairwise subsampling, the degree of clonotype sharing among donors was expected to be affected by sequencing depth. Clonotypes shared by all four sorted-subset donors showed higher generation probabilities than non-shared clonotypes. Even with the large sequencing depth, rarefaction of the sorted-subset datasets indicated that sequencing was incomplete.

Trimming costs V 4 bases and J 2 bases, and their ends lie 11 bases apart. The CDR3 goes from the cysteine to the phenylalanine over 14 residues. Just the 42-base CDR3 DNA is kept, in frame starting at base 1. In the germline V gene, CDR1 corresponds to SGDLS and CDR2 to YYNGEE. This receptor chain uses TRBV9 and TRBJ2-3; the D gene is perhaps TRBD2, from 6 matching bases. The sequence derives from a woman in her 30s in good health. The specimen sequenced was memory CD4+ T cells sorted from blood. The cell subset or site label of this sample denotes: CD45RA-negative fraction. The DNA is as follows: TGTGCCAGCAGCCAGGAGGGGATCACAGATACGCAGTATTTT. The encoded protein is CASSQEGITDTQYF.